This TCR beta chain appears in the sequencing data of a study of read filtering for tumor transcriptome and immune sequencing. Study context: By R-ISS, stages I, II and III held approximately 8, 16 and 7 patients. After DNase treatment, RNA was made into whole-transcriptome libraries.

The sample holds a few counts of this clonotype. The junction and the germline gene differ at one end; a read error may be behind it. The library was built from roughly 400 ng RNA with molecular barcoded adaptors for alpha/delta and beta/gamma chains. TCRdb fed the reads into MiXCR, producing one record per CDR3 protein. The sample lists fewer than 100,000 distinct CDR3 sequences, roughly an eighth occurring once. Sampling of bone marrow took place during active disease in every patient. CDR3 size: 14 residues. CDR1 SNHLY and CDR2 FYNNEI come from the germline V gene. The sequence was obtained from a donor older than 35 with multiple myeloma. The sample taken for sequencing was a population of CD138-negative cells sorted from bone marrow. The chain combines TRBV2 with TRBJ2-2, with a tentative D call TRBD1 (6 bases). The CDR3 nucleotides are TGTGCCAGCGACCTACAGGGTATCACCGGGAAGCTGTTTTTT. Translated: CASDLQGITGKLFF.